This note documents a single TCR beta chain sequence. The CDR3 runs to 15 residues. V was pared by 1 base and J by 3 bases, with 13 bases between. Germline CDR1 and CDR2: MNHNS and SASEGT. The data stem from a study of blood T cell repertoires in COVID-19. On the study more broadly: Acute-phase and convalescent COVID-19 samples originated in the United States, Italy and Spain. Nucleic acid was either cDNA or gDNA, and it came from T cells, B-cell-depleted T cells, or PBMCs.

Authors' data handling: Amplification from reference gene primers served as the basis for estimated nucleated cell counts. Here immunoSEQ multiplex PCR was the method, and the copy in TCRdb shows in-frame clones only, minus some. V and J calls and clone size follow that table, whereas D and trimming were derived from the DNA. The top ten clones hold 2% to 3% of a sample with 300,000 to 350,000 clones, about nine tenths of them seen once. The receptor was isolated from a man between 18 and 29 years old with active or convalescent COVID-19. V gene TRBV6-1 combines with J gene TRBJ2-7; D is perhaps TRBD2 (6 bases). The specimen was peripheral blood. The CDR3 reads CASSEGPGLLYEQYF. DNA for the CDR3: TGTGCCAGCAGTGAAGGTCCGGGACTCCTCTACGAGCAGTACTTC.